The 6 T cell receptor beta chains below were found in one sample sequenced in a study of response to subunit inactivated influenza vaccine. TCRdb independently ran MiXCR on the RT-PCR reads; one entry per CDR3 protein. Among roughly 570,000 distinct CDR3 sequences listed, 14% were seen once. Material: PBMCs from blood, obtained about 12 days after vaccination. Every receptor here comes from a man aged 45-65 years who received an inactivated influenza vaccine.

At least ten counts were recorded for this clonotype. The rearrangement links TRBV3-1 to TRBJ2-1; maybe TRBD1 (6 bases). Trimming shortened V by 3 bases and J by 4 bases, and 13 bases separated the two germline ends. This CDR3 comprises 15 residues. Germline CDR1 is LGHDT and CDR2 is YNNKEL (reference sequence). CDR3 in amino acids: CASSQRQAQYNEQFF. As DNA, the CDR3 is TGTGCCAGCAGCCAGAGACAGGCGCAATACAATGAGCAGTTCTTC.

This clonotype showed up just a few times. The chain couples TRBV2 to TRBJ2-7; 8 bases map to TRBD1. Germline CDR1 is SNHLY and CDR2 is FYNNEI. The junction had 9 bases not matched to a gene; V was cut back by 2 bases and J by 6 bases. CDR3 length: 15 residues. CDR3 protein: CASSEHRDRRSEQYF. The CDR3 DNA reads TGTGCCAGCAGTGAACATAGGGACAGGAGGAGCGAGCAGTACTTC. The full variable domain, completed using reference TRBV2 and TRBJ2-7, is EPEVTQTPSHQVTQMGQEVILRCVPISNHLYFYWYRQILGQKVEFLVSFYNNEISEKSEIFDDQFSVERPDGSNFTLKIRSTKLEDSAMYFCASSEHRDRRSEQYFGPGTRLTVT.

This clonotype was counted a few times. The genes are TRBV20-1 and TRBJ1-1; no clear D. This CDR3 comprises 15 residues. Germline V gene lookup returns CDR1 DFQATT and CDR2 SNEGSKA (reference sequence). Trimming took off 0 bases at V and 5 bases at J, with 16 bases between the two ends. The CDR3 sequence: CSARDRRWIRTEAFF. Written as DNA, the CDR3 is TGCAGTGCTAGAGATCGTAGGTGGATTAGGACTGAAGCTTTCTTT.

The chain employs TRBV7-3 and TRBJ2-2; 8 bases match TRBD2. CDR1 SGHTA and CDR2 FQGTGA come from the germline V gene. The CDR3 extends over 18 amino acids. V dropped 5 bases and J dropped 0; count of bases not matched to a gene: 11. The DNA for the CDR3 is TGTGCCAGCAGCACAAATGCCATAGCGGGATCGAACACCGGGGAGCTGTTTTTT. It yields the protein CASSTNAIAGSNTGELFF. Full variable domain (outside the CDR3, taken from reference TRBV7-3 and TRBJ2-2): GAGVSQTPSNKVTEKGKYVELRCDPISGHTALYWYRQSLGQGPEFLIYFQGTGAADDSGLPNDRFFAVRPEGSVSTLKIQRTERGDSAVYLCASSTNAIAGSNTGELFFGEGSRLTVL.

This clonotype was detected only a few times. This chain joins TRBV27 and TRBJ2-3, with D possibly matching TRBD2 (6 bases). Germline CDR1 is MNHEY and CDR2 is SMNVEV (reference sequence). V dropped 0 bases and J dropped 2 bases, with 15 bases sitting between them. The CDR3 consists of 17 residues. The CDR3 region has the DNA TGTGCCAGCAGTTTATCGAGCCTGGGGGGAGTCACAGATACGCAGTATTTT. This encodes CASSLSSLGGVTDTQYF.

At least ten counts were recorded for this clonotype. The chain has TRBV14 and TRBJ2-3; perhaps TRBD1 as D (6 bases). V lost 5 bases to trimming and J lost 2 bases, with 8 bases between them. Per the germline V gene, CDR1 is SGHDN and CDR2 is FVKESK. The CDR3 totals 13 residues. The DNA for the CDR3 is TGTGCCAGCAGCGGACAGTTCACAGATACGCAGTATTTT. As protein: CASSGQFTDTQYF. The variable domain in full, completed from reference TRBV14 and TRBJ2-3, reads EAGVTQFPSHSVIEKGQTVTLRCDPISGHDNLYWYRRVMGKEIKFLLHFVKESKQDESGMPNNRFLAERTGGTYSTLKVQPAELEDSGVYFCASSGQFTDTQYFGPGTRLTVL.